The 32 T cell receptor beta chains listed next were all sequenced from one sample in a study of T cell responses to AZD1222 COVID-19 vaccine. Method: immunoSEQ multiplex PCR; TCRdb's copy keeps in-frame clones and lacks some. The sample records fewer than 200,000 clones, 90% to 95% being singletons. The specimen comprised peripheral blood, sampled on day 0 of AZD1222 vaccination. The receptors were gathered from an adult in good health.

Only one count was recorded for this clone. V gene TRBV11-1 combines with J gene TRBJ1-1, with D possibly matching TRBD1 (5 bases). Germline CDR1 SGHAT, CDR2 FQDESV (reference sequence). The CDR3 has 15 residues. Trimming took 5 bases from V and 5 from J, leaving 18 bases between them. In DNA form, the CDR3 reads TGTGCCAGCAGCCTGATGATCGGGGGATGGACTGAAGCTTTCTTT. Translated, it gives CASSLMIGGWTEAFF.

The V gene is TRBV6-5, the J gene TRBJ2-7; no clear D. The germline CDR1 and CDR2 sequences are MNHEY and SVGAGI. CDR3 size: 11 residues. V was pared by 2 bases and J by 9 bases, with 8 bases between. Here the CDR3 reads CASSYNGLQYF. Written as DNA, the CDR3 is TGTGCCAGCAGTTACAACGGGTTGCAGTACTTC.

The rearrangement uses TRBV4-3 and TRBJ2-1; 13 bases map to TRBD2. CDR3 length: 17 residues. J lost 8 bases, V lost 2 bases, and 9 bases had no gene match. Germline lookup yields CDR1 LGHNA and CDR2 YSLEER. In DNA form, the CDR3 reads TGCGCCAGCAGCCAATCTTTGACTAGCGGGAGGAACTATGAGCAGTTCTTC. It specifies CASSQSLTSGRNYEQFF.

V and J are TRBV6-1 and TRBJ2-1; 7 nucleotides match TRBD1. The J segment lost 7 bases and the V segment lost 3 bases, leaving 6 bases of the junction unmatched. The germline V gene has CDR1 MNHNS and CDR2 SASEGT. The CDR3 length is 14 residues. CDR3 in DNA: TGTGCCAGCAGTGATATAGGGGGCATAAATGAGCAGTTCTTC. It encodes CASSDIGGINEQFF.

This rearrangement joins TRBV6-1 to TRBJ2-1; 13 bases are a match to TRBD2. The CDR3 is 16 residues long. Unmatched junction bases numbered 4, after V lost 4 bases and J lost 4 bases. In germline, CDR1 is MNHNS, CDR2 SASEGT. DNA for the CDR3: TGTGCCAGCAGTGGCTGGACTAGCGGGAGTTACAATGAGCAGTTCTTC. Residues: CASSGWTSGSYNEQFF.

The V and J genes are TRBV7-3 and TRBJ1-5; TRBD1 is a possible D gene (5 bases). The CDR3 loop spans 15 amino acids. The germline V and J ends were trimmed by 3 bases and 2 bases, with 11 bases remaining between them. Germline CDR1 is SGHTA and CDR2 is FQGTGA. CDR3 loop: CASSFLSGGNQPQHF. For the CDR3, the DNA is TGTGCCAGCAGCTTCCTTTCGGGGGGCAATCAGCCCCAGCATTTT.

V usage is TRBV19 and J usage is TRBJ1-1; 8 positions match TRBD1. Trimming cost V 6 bases and J 6 bases; bases outside gene matches: 9. Germline V lookup: CDR1 LNHDA, CDR2 SQIVND (reference sequence). The CDR3 has 14 residues. The CDR3 DNA reads TGTGCCAGTAGCTCCTTCGACAGGGGCGCTGAAGCTTTCTTT. It encodes CASSSFDRGAEAFF.

This clone has only one observation. This chain connects TRBV10-3 to TRBJ1-3; D is perhaps TRBD1 (6 bases). Trimming pared 8 bases from V and 0 bases from J, leaving 14 bases between. The germline CDR1 and CDR2 sequences are ENHRY and SYGVKD. This CDR3 is 15 amino acids long. CDR3 in amino acids: CAIRDGGISGNTIYF. The CDR3 DNA reads as TGTGCCATCCGAGACGGGGGCATCTCTGGAAACACCATATATTTT.

This clone was detected only once. V gene TRBV10-3 combines with J gene TRBJ1-1, with D unclear. The CDR3 has 14 amino acids. Germline CDR1 is ENHRY and CDR2 is SYGVKD. The V gene lost 0 bases and the J gene lost 11 bases, with 16 bases spanning the gap. The CDR3 DNA is TGTGCCATCAGTGAGTCTGGGAGCCCGGCGTTGGCTTTCTTT. Its translation: CAISESGSPALAFF.

This clone has a single count. This chain links TRBV11-2 with TRBJ2-7; 9 nucleotides match TRBD2. The CDR3 consists of 14 residues. V shed 3 bases, J shed 4 bases, and the junction held 4 bases outside the gene matches. Germline CDR1 and CDR2: SGHAT and FQNNGV. DNA for the CDR3: TGTGCCAGCAGCTTCAGTAGCGGGGGTTACGAGCAGTACTTC. It encodes CASSFSSGGYEQYF.

The chain is built from TRBV3-1 (or the pseudogene TRBV3-2) and TRBJ2-7; 8 bases are a match to TRBD1. Trimming at V came to 4 bases and at J to 6 bases, leaving 11 bases not matched to a gene. CDR1 and CDR2 from the germline V gene are LGHDT and YNNKEL (reference sequence). CDR3 length equals 15 residues. The CDR3 DNA follows: TGTGCCAGCAGCCCCAGGGGGTCAGGGGGCGTCGAGCAGTACTTC. Translating gives CASSPRGSGGVEQYF.

This clone was seen once. The J gene is TRBJ2-1, the V gene TRBV3-1 (or the pseudogene TRBV3-2); no firm D call. The germline V gene encodes CDR1 LGHDT and CDR2 YNNKEL (reference sequence). The CDR3 sequence is 12 residues long. Trimming removed 4 bases at V and 10 bases at J, with 11 bases between. The CDR3 is CASSRLVGEQFF. The DNA for the CDR3 is TGTGCCAGCAGCCGTCTCGTTGGCGAGCAGTTCTTC.

The CDR3 protein is CASKNRGLNEKLFF. CDR3 coding DNA: TGTGCCAGCAAAAACAGGGGGTTGAATGAAAAACTGTTTTTT. This chain joins TRBV6-5 and TRBJ1-4; 8 positions agree with TRBD1. CDR1 and CDR2 from the germline V gene are MNHEY and SVGAGI. Trimming at V came to 7 bases and at J to 5 bases, leaving 6 bases not matched to a gene. The CDR3 contains 14 residues.

In this sample, this clone turned up once. The chain combines TRBV11-3 with TRBJ2-3, with 11 bases matching TRBD2. CDR1 and CDR2 (germline): SGHNT, YENEEA. This CDR3 comprises 16 residues. V lost 5 bases, J lost 2 bases, and 6 bases stayed unmatched. CDR3 in amino acids: CASSRGTSGDTDTQYF. The CDR3 DNA sequence: TGTGCCAGCAGCCGGGGGACTAGCGGTGACACAGATACGCAGTATTTT.

This clone occurred once. This chain links TRBV24-1 with TRBJ2-5; the D is unclear. Trimming left V 0 bases short and J 1 base short, with 11 bases between. The CDR3 length is 16 residues. Germline CDR1 reads KGHDR; CDR2 reads SFDVKD. The DNA of the CDR3 is TGTGCCACCAGTGATTTGATGGGGTCGGGCCAAGAGACCCAGTACTTC. Protein: CATSDLMGSGQETQYF.

V is TRBV10-2 and J is TRBJ1-3; no reliable D call. CDR3 length: 15 residues. The V gene's germline CDR1 is WSHSY and CDR2 SAAADI. The germline V and J ends were trimmed by 7 bases and 0 bases, with 13 bases remaining between them. The CDR3 protein is CASTESGFSGNTIYF. DNA of the CDR3: TGCGCCAGCACCGAGAGTGGGTTCTCTGGAAACACCATATATTTT.

The CDR3 sequence: CASSQTRAGGGYTF. DNA for the CDR3: TGTGCCAGCAGTCAGACACGGGCGGGGGGTGGCTACACCTTC. The V gene is TRBV2, the J gene TRBJ1-2, with D perhaps matching TRBD1 (5 bases). The CDR3 is 14 residues long. V gave up 5 bases and J gave up 7 bases, with 17 bases separating them. CDR1 and CDR2 (germline): SNHLY, FYNNEI.

This chain links TRBV11-2 with TRBJ1-1; D gene ambiguous. Germline CDR1 is SGHAT and CDR2 is FQNNGV. The CDR3 length is 14 residues. Deletions cut 4 bases from V and 4 bases from J, with 13 bases between. This CDR3 is CASSYGPEATEAFF. The DNA of the CDR3 is TGTGCCAGCAGCTACGGGCCGGAGGCCACTGAAGCTTTCTTT.

The chain uses TRBV27 and TRBJ2-5; D unclear. Germline values: CDR1 MNHEY, CDR2 SMNVEV (reference sequence). The CDR3 spans 11 residues. V lost 7 bases and J 5 bases, leaving 8 bases between the germline ends. The CDR3 here is CASTYGETQYF. The DNA of the CDR3 is TGTGCCAGCACCTATGGGGAGACCCAGTACTTC.

The V and J genes are TRBV28 and TRBJ1-1, with D possibly matching TRBD1 (6 bases). V was trimmed by 4 bases and J by 6 bases, leaving 15 bases between them. The germline CDR1 and CDR2 sequences are MDHEN and SYDVKM. The CDR3 is made up of 14 amino acids. CDR3 loop: CASSSPRGAAEAFF. As DNA, the CDR3 is TGTGCCAGCAGTTCCCCCCGGGGGGCCGCTGAAGCTTTCTTT. Full variable domain (missing parts from reference TRBV28 and TRBJ1-1): DVKVTQSSRYLVKRTGEKVFLECVQDMDHENMFWYRQDPGLGLRLIYFSYDVKMKEKGDIPEGYSVSREKKERFSLILESASTNQTSMYLCASSSPRGAAEAFFGQGTRLTVV.

DNA of the CDR3: TGTGCCAGCAGGACCCAGGGAGGGAGCCGCATTCCGGGCGGCTACACCTTC. Its protein is CASRTQGGSRIPGGYTF. The chain joins TRBV11-2 to TRBJ1-2; D is possibly TRBD1 (5 bases). The CDR3 covers 17 residues. Per the germline V gene, CDR1 is SGHAT and CDR2 is FQNNGV. Deletions cut 6 bases from V and 8 bases from J, with 28 bases between.

This chain links TRBV19 with TRBJ2-7; D possibly uses TRBD1 or TRBD2 (5 bases each). The V end was cut by 5 bases, the J end by 2 bases, with 16 bases between. Germline loops: CDR1 LNHDA, CDR2 SQIVND (reference sequence). The CDR3 length is 15 residues. The DNA for the CDR3 is TGTGCCAGTAGTCCCAGGGCTAGCCGAGCCTACGAGCAGTACTTC. It yields the protein CASSPRASRAYEQYF.

The chain uses TRBV3-1 (or the pseudogene TRBV3-2) and TRBJ2-7; D may be TRBD2 (6 bases). The V end was cut by 7 bases, the J end by 2 bases, with 18 bases between. Germline loops: CDR1 LGHDT, CDR2 YNNKEL (reference sequence). CDR3 length: 15 residues. CDR3 coding DNA: TGTGCCAGCACCCGATCCAGGACTATACCCTACGAGCAGTACTTC. Encoded protein: CASTRSRTIPYEQYF.

The rearrangement uses TRBV19 and TRBJ2-1, with 9 bases fitting TRBD2. Germline assignment: CDR1 LNHDA and CDR2 SQIVND (reference sequence). The junction had 9 bases not matched to a gene; V was cut back by 10 bases and J by 8 bases. There are 13 residues in the CDR3. The CDR3 reads CATRREGRYEQFF. CDR3 coding DNA: TGTGCCACCCGGCGGGAGGGCCGCTATGAGCAGTTCTTC.

This chain uses TRBV9 with TRBJ2-1, with 10 bases matching TRBD2. Germline CDR1 is SGDLS and CDR2 is YYNGEE. Germline trimming cut 3 bases from V and 13 bases from J; bases unmatched to any gene: 7. This CDR3 is 13 amino acids long. CDR3 bases: TGTGCCAGCAGCGAGGGGACTAGCGACCGACAGTTCTTC. Translated: CASSEGTSDRQFF.

V gene TRBV6-5 combines with J gene TRBJ2-7; 8 nucleotides agree with TRBD1. This CDR3 region has 14 residues. CDR1 and CDR2 from the germline V gene are MNHEY and SVGAGI. V trimming: 7 bases; J trimming: 5 bases; junction bases outside the gene matches: 10. CDR3: CASTHRGQEDEQYF. As DNA, the CDR3 is TGTGCCAGCACCCACAGGGGACAGGAGGACGAGCAGTACTTC.

V gene TRBV29-1 combines with J gene TRBJ1-1; D not resolved. V was shortened by 7 bases and J by 5 bases, with 11 bases between the two germline ends. Germline loops: CDR1 SQVTM, CDR2 ANQGSEA. The CDR3 runs 11 residues. CDR3 region: CSAGIGTEAFF. CDR3 nucleotide sequence: TGCAGCGCGGGAATTGGGACTGAAGCTTTCTTT.

The rearrangement uses TRBV12-2 and TRBJ1-6; no check of the table's D call, TRBD1, against the DNA was made. TRBV12-2 is a listed pseudogene. The CDR3 length is 16 residues. CDR3 DNA: TGTGCAAGTCGCAACCAACCGGGACAGGGGGAAAGCGTCCTCCACTTT. It specifies CASRNQPGQGESVLHF.

This chain uses TRBV7-3 with TRBJ2-1, with 11 bases lining up with TRBD2. Trimming cost V 2 bases and J 5 bases; bases outside gene matches: 5. CDR1 and CDR2 from the germline V gene are SGHTA and FQGTGA. CDR3 length: 16 amino acids. CDR3: CASSLEGTSGHNEQFF. As DNA, the CDR3 is TGTGCCAGCAGCTTAGAAGGGACTAGCGGACACAATGAGCAGTTCTTC.

This chain connects TRBV12-3 or TRBV12-4 to TRBJ2-2; a weak D match, TRBD2 (5 bases). V was pared by 5 bases and J by 7 bases, with 8 bases between. The CDR3 runs to 12 residues. The CDR3 coding sequence is TGTGCCAGCAGTCTAGGGAGCGGGGAGCTGTTTTTT. This gives the protein CASSLGSGELFF.

V and J are TRBV2 and TRBJ2-3, with D perhaps TRBD2 (6 bases). Germline V gene lookup returns CDR1 SNHLY and CDR2 FYNNEI. V was shortened by 7 bases and J by 0 bases, with 11 bases between the two germline ends. The CDR3 runs to 14 residues. DNA for the CDR3: TGTGCCAGCACGCGTCTAGCGAGCACAGATACGCAGTATTTT. Translated, it gives CASTRLASTDTQYF.

As DNA, the CDR3 is TGTGCCAGCAGTTCACAGGGGGAGGGATCACCCCTCCACTTT. This sequence encodes CASSSQGEGSPLHF. The chain recombines TRBV28 with TRBJ1-6; 8 nucleotides match TRBD1. Germline V gives CDR1 MDHEN, CDR2 SYDVKM. This CDR3 is built from 14 residues. Losses at the gene ends were 4 bases for V and 10 bases for J; bases not matched to a gene: 6.